The rows below give T cell receptor beta chains drawn from one sample of a study of early T cells in non-severe SARS-CoV-2 infection. In TCRdb, the 5' RACE reads were re-called with MiXCR into one record per CDR3 protein. The sample records roughly 120,000 distinct CDR3 sequences, under 15% being singletons. Sequencing was carried out using whole blood. The source of these receptors is an adult who was a healthcare worker with PCR-confirmed SARS-CoV-2 infection or an uninfected control (not recorded which). Each CDR3 is given without its conserved first and last residue.

TRBJ2-1 TRBV4-1 ASSRGESYNEQF
TRBJ2-7 TRBV7-9 ASSLTLNGHEQY
TRBJ2-3 TRBV20-1 SARALGSGGTDTQY
TRBJ1-2 TRBV14 ASSPTWRGNGYT
TRBJ2-3 TRBV7-9 ASSFDSDTDTQY
TRBJ1-1 TRBV28 ASIRTGGMGNTEAF
TRBJ2-1 TRBV9 ASSVDQVQQDEQF
TRBJ1-1 TRBV18 ASSPSQGTMNTEAF
TRBJ1-1 TRBV5-1 ASSRERGEGAF
TRBJ2-1 TRBV2 ASRPGTSGPHEQF
TRBJ2-5 TRBV12-2 ASRPFASGGALETQY
TRBJ2-3 TRBV7-6 ASSSQGLDTQY
TRBJ1-1 TRBV5-1 ASSAGMNTEAF
TRBJ1-5 TRBV25-1 ASGGQGGQPQH
TRBJ2-1 TRBV12-3/TRBV12-4 ASSFSNNNEQF
TRBJ2-5 TRBV5-1 ASTGAKLETQY
TRBJ1-1 TRBV20-1 SARDSTLTNTEAF
TRBJ2-7 TRBV12-3/TRBV12-4 ASTNSGTARYEQY
TRBJ2-7 TRBV20-1 SAKNSGGAVGQY
TRBJ1-1 TRBV29-1 SVSGQGGHMNTEAF
TRBJ2-3 TRBV2 ASAGQGPTDTQY
TRBJ1-3 TRBV6-1 ASNTGKPGNTIY
TRBJ2-2 TRBV7-9 ASPSRGGPNTGELF
TRBJ1-3 TRBV6-2/TRBV6-3 ASSYDRPGPGNTIY
TRBJ2-7 TRBV29-1 SVEDRTGAPYEQY
TRBJ2-1 TRBV2 ASSLEVVSYNEQF
TRBJ2-7 TRBV2 ASSEAFYEQY
TRBJ1-1 TRBV20-1 SGSQGADTEAF
TRBJ2-2 TRBV4-2 ASSPGVGAAGELF
TRBJ2-1 TRBV12-3/TRBV12-4 ASSWAGRPNEQF
TRBJ2-1 TRBV5-1 ASSPGLAYNEQF
TRBJ1-4 TRBV12-3/TRBV12-4 ASRDVIRNEKLF
TRBJ1-5 TRBV30 AWSGGTNQPQH
TRBJ2-3 TRBV7-8 ASSLSSNTDTQY
TRBJ2-1 TRBV3-1 ASSQVLAGGGNEQF
TRBJ2-7 TRBV5-4 ASSAGLAGVASYEQY
TRBJ2-5 TRBV30 AWSVRLQETQY